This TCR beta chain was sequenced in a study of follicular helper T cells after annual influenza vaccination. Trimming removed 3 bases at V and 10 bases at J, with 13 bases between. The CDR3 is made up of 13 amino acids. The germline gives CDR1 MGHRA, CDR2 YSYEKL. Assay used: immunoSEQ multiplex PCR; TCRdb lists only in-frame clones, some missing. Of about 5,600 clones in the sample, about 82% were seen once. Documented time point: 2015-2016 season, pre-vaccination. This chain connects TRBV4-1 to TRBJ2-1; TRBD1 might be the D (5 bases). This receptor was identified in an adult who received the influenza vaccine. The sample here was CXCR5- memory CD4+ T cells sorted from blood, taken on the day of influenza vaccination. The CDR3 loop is CASSQAGQEEQFF. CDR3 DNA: TGCGCCAGCAGCCAGGCAGGGCAGGAAGAGCAGTTCTTC.